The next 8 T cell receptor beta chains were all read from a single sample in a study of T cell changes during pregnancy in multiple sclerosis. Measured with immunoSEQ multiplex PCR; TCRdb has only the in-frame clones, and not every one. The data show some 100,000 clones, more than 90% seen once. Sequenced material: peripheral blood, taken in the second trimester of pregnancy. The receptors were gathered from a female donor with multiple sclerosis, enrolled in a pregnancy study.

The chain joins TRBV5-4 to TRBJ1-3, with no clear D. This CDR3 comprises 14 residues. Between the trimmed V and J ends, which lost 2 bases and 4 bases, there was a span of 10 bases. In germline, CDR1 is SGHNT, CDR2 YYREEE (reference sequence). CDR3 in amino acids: CASSFGRVGNTIYF. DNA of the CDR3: TGTGCCAGCAGCTTCGGGAGGGTAGGAAACACCATATATTTT.

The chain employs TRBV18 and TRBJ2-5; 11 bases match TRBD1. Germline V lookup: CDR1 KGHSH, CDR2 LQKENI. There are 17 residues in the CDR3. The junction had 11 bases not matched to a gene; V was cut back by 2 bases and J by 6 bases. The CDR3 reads CASSPGTGGPDWKTQYF. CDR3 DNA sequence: TGTGCCAGCTCACCAGGGACAGGGGGACCGGATTGGAAGACCCAGTACTTC. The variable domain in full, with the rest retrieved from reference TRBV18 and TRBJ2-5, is NAGVMQNPRHLVRRRGQEARLRCSPMKGHSHVYWYRQLPEEGLKFMVYLQKENIIDESGMPKERFSAEFPKEGPSILRIQQVVRGDSAAYFCASSPGTGGPDWKTQYFGPGTRLLVL.

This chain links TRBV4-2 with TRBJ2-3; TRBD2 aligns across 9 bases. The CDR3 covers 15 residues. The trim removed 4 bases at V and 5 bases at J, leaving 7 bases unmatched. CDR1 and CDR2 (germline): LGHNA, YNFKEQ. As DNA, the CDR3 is TGTGCCAGCAGCCCGCCTAGCGGGGAGGAAGATACGCAGTATTTT. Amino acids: CASSPPSGEEDTQYF.

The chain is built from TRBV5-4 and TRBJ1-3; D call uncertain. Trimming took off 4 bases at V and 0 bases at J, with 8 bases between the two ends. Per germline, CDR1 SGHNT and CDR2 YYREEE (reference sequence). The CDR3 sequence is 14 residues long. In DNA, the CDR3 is TGTGCCAGCAGCCCGGACTACTCTGGAAACACCATATATTTT. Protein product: CASSPDYSGNTIYF. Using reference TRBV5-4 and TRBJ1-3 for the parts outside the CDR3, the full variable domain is ETGVTQSPTHLIKTRGQQVTLRCSSQSGHNTVSWYQQALGQGPQFIFQYYREEENGRGNFPPRFSGLQFPNYSSELNVNALELDDSALYLCASSPDYSGNTIYFGEGSWLTVV.

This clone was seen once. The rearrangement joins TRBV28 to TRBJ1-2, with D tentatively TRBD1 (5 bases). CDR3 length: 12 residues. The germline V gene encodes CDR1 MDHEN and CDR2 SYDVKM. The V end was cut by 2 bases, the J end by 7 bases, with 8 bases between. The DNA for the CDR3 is TGTGCCAGCAGTTTAGCAGGGATTGGCTACACCTTC. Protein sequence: CASSLAGIGYTF.

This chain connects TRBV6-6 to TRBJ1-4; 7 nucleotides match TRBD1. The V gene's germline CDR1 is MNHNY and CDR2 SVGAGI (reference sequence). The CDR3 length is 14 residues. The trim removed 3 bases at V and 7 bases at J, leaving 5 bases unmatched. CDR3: CASSYSQGGEKLFF. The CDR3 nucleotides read TGTGCCAGCAGTTATTCCCAGGGGGGTGAAAAACTGTTTTTT.

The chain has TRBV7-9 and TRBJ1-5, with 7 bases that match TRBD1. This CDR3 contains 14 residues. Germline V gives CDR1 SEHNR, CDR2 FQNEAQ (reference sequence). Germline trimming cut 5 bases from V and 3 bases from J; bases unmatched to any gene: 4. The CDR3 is CASSAGQVNQPQHF. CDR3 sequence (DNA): TGTGCCAGCAGCGCAGGACAGGTCAATCAGCCCCAGCATTTT.

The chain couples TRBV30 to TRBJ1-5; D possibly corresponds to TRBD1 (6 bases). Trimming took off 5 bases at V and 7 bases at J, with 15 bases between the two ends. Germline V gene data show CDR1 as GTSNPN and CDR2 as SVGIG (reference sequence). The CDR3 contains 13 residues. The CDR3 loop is CAWAGGGLQPQHF. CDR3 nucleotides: TGTGCCTGGGCTGGGGGGGGCTTACAGCCCCAGCATTTT.